The 7 T cell receptor beta chains below were found in one sample sequenced in a study of T-cell reconstitution after alpha-beta-depleted transplantation in children. Researchers prepared the TCRbeta library using unique molecular identifiers, the study reports. One entry per CDR3 protein results from TCRdb running MiXCR on the PCR reads. The sample yields around 580,000 distinct CDR3 sequences, over 25% seen once. Sequencing used PBMCs, obtained before TCRalphabeta/CD19-depleted stem cell transplant. The receptor set was obtained from a boy under two years old with Wiskott-Aldrich syndrome, due to receive a stem cell transplant.

A few counts support this clonotype. The chain links TRBV27 to TRBJ1-2; the D is unclear. Germline V CDR1 and CDR2: MNHEY, SMNVEV (reference sequence). V lost 4 bases to trimming and J lost 4 bases, with 13 bases between them. The CDR3 sequence is 14 residues long. The CDR3 sequence: CASSSIRASYGYTF. As DNA, the CDR3 is TGTGCCAGCAGTTCCATCAGAGCCTCCTATGGCTACACCTTC.

The chain carries TRBV27 and TRBJ2-7, with D possibly matching TRBD1 (6 bases). Germline lookup yields CDR1 MNHEY and CDR2 SMNVEV (reference sequence). V was shortened by 6 bases and J by 3 bases, with 21 bases between the two germline ends. The CDR3 has 16 residues. The CDR3 DNA reads TGTGCCAGCAGAATGACTTCGGCAGGGGCGGGCTACGAGCAGTACTTC. As protein: CASRMTSAGAGYEQYF.

The V and J genes are TRBV5-1 and TRBJ2-1; 9 bases map to TRBD2. This CDR3 comprises 13 residues. Germline CDR1 and CDR2: SGHRS and YFSETQ. After removal of 5 bases from V and 8 bases from J, the junction contained 5 bases not matched to a gene. CDR3 sequence: CASRGLASDEQFF. The CDR3 nucleotides are TGCGCCAGCAGGGGACTAGCTAGCGATGAGCAGTTCTTC.

The chain couples TRBV27 to TRBJ2-7, with D uncertain. The germline V gene has CDR1 MNHEY and CDR2 SMNVEV (reference sequence). The germline V and J ends were trimmed by 11 bases and 3 bases, with 23 bases remaining between them. This CDR3 is built from 15 residues. CDR3 DNA sequence: TGTGCCGACTCCGTACCACCAGAGATCTTCTACGAGCAGTACTTC. Translating gives CADSVPPEIFYEQYF.

This clonotype was counted between two and nine times. The genes are TRBV5-5 and TRBJ2-1, with a weak D call TRBD2 (6 bases). The CDR3 sequence is 14 residues long. Germline CDR1 reads SGHKS; CDR2 reads YYEKEE (reference sequence). V was shortened by 1 base and J by 6 bases, with 11 bases between the two germline ends. The CDR3 sequence: CASSLLGLSNEQFF. The CDR3 coding sequence is TGTGCCAGCAGCTTGTTGGGACTCAGCAATGAGCAGTTCTTC.

The chain joins TRBV5-4 to TRBJ2-5; 9 positions match TRBD2. Germline V gene lookup returns CDR1 SGHNT and CDR2 YYREEE (reference sequence). The length of the CDR3 is 15 residues. Trimming removed 4 bases from V and 5 bases from J; junction bases left unmatched: 9. In DNA form, the CDR3 reads TGTGCCAGCAGCCGCCACGGGACTAGCATTGAGACCCAGTACTTC. Amino acids: CASSRHGTSIETQYF.

V is TRBV29-1 and J is TRBJ1-1; D not certain. The germline V gene encodes CDR1 SQVTM and CDR2 ANQGSEA. The CDR3 covers 11 residues. V gave up 5 bases and J gave up 4 bases, with 8 bases separating them. The CDR3 region is CSVLRATEAFF. CDR3 in DNA: TGCAGCGTTCTCCGGGCCACTGAAGCTTTCTTT.